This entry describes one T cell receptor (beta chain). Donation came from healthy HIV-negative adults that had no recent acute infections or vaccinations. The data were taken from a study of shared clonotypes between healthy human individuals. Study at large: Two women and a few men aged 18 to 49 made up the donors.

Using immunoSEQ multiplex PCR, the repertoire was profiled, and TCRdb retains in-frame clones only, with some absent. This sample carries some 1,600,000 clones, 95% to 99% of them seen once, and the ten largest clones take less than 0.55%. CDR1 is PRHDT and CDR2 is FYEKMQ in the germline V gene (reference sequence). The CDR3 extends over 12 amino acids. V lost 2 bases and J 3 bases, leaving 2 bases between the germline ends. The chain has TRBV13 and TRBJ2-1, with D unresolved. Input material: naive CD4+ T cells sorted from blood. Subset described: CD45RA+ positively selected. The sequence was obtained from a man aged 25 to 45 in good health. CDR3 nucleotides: TGTGCCAGCAGCTTATTCTACAATGAGCAGTTCTTC. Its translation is CASSLFYNEQFF.